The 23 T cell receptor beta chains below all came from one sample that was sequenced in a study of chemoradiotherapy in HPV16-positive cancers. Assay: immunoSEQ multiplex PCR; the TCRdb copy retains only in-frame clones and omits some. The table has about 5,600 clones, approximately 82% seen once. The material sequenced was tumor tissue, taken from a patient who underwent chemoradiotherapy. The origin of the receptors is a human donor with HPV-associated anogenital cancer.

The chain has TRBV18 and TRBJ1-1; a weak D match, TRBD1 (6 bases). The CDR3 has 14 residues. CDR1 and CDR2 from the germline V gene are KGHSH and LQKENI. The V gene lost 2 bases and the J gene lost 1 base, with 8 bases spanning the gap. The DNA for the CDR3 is TGTGCCAGCTCACCAGTAGGGGGGAACACTGAAGCTTTCTTT. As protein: CASSPVGGNTEAFF. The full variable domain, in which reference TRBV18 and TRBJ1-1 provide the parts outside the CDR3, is NAGVMQNPRHLVRRRGQEARLRCSPMKGHSHVYWYRQLPEEGLKFMVYLQKENIIDESGMPKERFSAEFPKEGPSILRIQQVVRGDSAAYFCASSPVGGNTEAFFGQGTRLTVV.

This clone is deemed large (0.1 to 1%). CDR3 coding DNA: TGCGCCAGCGCCTTCGGGCACCGGGACACCACCCACGAGCAGTACTTC. Translating it yields CASAFGHRDTTHEQYF. The J gene is TRBJ2-7, the V gene TRBV5-1, with D possibly TRBD1 on 6 matching bases. CDR3 length: 16 residues. V lost 7 bases and J lost 5, with 25 bases in between. The germline V gene has CDR1 SGHRS and CDR2 YFSETQ.

The CDR3 DNA reads TGTGCCAGCAGTTACAATCCGGGTCTTGATGGCTACACCTTC. It codes for CASSYNPGLDGYTF. The V call is TRBV6-5, the J call TRBJ1-2; no clear D gene. The CDR3 has 14 residues. The V end lost 2 bases, the J end lost 6 bases, and 13 bases lay between the germline ends. The germline V gene has CDR1 MNHEY and CDR2 SVGAGI.

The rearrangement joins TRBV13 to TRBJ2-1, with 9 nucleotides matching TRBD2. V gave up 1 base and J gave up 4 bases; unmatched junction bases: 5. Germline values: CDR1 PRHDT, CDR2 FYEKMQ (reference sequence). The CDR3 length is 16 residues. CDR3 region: CASSLVGGGAYNEQFF. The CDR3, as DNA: TGTGCCAGCAGCTTAGTCGGCGGGGGGGCATACAATGAGCAGTTCTTC. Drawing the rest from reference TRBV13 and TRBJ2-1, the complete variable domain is AAGVIQSPRHLIKEKRETATLKCYPIPRHDTVYWYQQGPGQDPQFLISFYEKMQSDKGSIPDRFSAQQFSDYHSELNMSSLELGDSALYFCASSLVGGGAYNEQFFGPGTRLTVL.

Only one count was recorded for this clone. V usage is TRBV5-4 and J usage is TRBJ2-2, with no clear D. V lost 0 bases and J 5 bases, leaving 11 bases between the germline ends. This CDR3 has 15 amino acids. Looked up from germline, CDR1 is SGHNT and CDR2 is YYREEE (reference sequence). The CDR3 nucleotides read TGTGCCAGCAGCTTGGATTCAAAAGGGACCGGGGAGCTGTTTTTT. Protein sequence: CASSLDSKGTGELFF.

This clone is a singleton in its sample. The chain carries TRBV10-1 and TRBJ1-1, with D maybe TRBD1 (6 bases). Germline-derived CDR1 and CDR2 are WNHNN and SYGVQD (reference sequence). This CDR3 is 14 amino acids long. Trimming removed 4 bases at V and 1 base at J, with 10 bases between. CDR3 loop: CASSADSGNTEAFF. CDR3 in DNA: TGCGCCAGCAGTGCGGACAGCGGGAACACTGAAGCTTTCTTT.

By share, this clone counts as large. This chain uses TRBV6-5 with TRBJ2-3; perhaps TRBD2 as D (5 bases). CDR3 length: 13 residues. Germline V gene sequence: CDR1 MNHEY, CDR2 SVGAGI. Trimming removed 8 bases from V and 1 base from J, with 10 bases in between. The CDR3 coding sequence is TGTGCCAGCGCCCTAGCTGGCACAGATACGCAGTATTTT. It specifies CASALAGTDTQYF.

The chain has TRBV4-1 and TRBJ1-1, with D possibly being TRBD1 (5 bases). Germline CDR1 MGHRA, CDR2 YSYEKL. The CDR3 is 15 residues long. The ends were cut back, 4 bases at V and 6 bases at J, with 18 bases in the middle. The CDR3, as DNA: TGCGCCAGCAGCCTAACGGAGAAGGCGGGGGCTGAAGCTTTCTTT. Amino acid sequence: CASSLTEKAGAEAFF.

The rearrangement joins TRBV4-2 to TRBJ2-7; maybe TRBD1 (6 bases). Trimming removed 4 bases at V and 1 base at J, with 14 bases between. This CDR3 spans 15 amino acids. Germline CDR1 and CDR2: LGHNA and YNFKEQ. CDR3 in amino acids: CASSPWDTNSYEQYF. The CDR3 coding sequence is TGTGCCAGCAGCCCTTGGGACACCAATTCCTACGAGCAGTACTTC.

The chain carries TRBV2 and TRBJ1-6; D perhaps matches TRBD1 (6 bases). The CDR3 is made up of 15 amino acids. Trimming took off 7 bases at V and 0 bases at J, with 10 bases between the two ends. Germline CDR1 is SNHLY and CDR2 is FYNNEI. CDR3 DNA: TGTGCCAGCACAGGGGTCAGCTCCTATAATTCACCCCTCCACTTT. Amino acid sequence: CASTGVSSYNSPLHF.

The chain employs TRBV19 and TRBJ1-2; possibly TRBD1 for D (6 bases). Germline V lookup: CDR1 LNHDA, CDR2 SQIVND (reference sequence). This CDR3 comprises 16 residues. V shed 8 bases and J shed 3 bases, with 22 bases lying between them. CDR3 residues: CASDMRGQGPDYGYTF. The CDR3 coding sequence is TGTGCCAGTGACATGCGTGGGCAGGGGCCCGACTATGGCTACACCTTC.

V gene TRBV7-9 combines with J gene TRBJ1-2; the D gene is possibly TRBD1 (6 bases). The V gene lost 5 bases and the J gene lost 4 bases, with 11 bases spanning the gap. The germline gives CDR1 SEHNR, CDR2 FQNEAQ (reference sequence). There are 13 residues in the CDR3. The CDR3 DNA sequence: TGTGCCAGCAGCGTACAGGGTAGCTATGGCTACACCTTC. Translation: CASSVQGSYGYTF.

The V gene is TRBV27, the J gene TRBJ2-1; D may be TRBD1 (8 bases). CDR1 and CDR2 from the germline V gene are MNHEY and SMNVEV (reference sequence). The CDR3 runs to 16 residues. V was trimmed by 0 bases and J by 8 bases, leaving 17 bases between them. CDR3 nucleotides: TGTGCCAGCAGTTTATCTCGGACAGGGAGGGCCGATGAGCAGTTCTTC. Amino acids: CASSLSRTGRADEQFF.

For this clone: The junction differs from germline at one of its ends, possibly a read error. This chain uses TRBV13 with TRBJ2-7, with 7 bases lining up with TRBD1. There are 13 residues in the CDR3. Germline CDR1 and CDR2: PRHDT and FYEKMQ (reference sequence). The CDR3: CASSVGGFYEQYF. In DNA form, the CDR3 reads TGTGCCAGCAGCGTAGGGGGCTTCTACGAGCAGTACTTC.

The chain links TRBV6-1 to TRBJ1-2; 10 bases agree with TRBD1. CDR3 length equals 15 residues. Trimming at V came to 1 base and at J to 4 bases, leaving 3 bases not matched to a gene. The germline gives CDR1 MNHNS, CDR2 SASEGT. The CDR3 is CASSEEGTGAYGYTF. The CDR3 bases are TGTGCCAGCAGTGAAGAAGGGACAGGGGCCTATGGCTACACCTTC.

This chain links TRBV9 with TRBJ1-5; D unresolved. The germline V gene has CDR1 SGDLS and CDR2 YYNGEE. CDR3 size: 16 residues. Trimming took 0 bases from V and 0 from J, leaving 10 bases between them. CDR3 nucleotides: TGTGCCAGCAGCGTAGATACATATTATAGCAATCAGCCCCAGCATTTT. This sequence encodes CASSVDTYYSNQPQHF.

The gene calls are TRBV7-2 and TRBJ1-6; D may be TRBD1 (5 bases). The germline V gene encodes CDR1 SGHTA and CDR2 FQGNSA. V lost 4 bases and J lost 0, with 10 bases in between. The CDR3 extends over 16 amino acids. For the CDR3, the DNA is TGTGCCAGCAGCTCCCGACAGAGCTCCTATAATTCACCCCTCCACTTT. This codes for CASSSRQSSYNSPLHF.

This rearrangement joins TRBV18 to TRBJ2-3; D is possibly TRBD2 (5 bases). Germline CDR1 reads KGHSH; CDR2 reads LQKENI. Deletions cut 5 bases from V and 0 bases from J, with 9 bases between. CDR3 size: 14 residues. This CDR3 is CASSSWTSTDTQYF. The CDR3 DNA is TGTGCCAGCTCATCCTGGACTAGCACAGATACGCAGTATTTT.

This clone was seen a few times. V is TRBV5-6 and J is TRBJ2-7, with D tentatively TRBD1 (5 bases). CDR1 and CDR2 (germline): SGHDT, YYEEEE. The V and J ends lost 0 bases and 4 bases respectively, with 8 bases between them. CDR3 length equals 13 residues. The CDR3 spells CASSLGYRYEQYF. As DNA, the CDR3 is TGTGCCAGCAGCTTGGGATACAGGTACGAGCAGTACTTC.

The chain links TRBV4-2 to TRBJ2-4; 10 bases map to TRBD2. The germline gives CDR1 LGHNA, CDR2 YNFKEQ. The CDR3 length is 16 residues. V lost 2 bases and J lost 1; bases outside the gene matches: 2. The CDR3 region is CASSQLSGGAKNIQYF. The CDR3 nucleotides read TGTGCCAGCAGCCAACTTAGCGGGGGGGCCAAAAACATTCAGTACTTC.

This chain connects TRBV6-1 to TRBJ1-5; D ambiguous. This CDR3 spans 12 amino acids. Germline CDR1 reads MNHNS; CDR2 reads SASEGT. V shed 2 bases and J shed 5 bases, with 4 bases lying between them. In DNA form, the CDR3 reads TGTGCCAGCAGTGAATTGTATCAGCCCCAGCATTTT. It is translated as CASSELYQPQHF.

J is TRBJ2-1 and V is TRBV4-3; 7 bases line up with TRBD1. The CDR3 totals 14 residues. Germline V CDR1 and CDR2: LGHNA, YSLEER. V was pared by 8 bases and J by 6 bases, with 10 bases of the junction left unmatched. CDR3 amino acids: CASHSDPGGNEQFF. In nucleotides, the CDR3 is TGCGCCAGCCACTCGGACCCAGGGGGCAATGAGCAGTTCTTC.

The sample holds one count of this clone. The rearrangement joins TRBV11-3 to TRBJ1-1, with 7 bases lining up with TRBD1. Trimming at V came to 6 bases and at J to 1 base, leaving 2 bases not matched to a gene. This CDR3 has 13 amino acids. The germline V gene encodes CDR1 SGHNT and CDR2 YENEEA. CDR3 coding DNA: TGTGCCAGCAGTCGGGACAGGAACACTGAAGCTTTCTTT. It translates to CASSRDRNTEAFF. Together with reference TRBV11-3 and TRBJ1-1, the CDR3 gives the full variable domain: EAGVVQSPRYKIIEKKQPVAFWCNPISGHNTLYWYLQNLGQGPELLIRYENEEAVDDSQLPKDRFSAERLKGVDSTLKIQPAELGDSAVYLCASSRDRNTEAFFGQGTRLTVV.